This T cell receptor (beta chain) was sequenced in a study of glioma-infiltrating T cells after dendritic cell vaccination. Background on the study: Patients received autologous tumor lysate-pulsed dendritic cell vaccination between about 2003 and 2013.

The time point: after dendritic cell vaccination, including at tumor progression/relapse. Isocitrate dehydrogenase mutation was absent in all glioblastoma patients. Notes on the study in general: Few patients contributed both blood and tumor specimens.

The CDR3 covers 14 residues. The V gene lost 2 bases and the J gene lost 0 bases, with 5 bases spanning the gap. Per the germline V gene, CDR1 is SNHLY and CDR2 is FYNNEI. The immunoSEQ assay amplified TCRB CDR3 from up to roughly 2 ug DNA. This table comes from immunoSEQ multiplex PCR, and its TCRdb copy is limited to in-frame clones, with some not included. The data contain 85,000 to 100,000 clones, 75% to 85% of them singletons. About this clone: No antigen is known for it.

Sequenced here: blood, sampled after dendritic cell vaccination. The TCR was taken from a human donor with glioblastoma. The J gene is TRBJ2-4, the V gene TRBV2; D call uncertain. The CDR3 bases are TGTGCCAGCAGTGAAACTGCAGCCAAAAACATTCAGTACTTC. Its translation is CASSETAAKNIQYF.